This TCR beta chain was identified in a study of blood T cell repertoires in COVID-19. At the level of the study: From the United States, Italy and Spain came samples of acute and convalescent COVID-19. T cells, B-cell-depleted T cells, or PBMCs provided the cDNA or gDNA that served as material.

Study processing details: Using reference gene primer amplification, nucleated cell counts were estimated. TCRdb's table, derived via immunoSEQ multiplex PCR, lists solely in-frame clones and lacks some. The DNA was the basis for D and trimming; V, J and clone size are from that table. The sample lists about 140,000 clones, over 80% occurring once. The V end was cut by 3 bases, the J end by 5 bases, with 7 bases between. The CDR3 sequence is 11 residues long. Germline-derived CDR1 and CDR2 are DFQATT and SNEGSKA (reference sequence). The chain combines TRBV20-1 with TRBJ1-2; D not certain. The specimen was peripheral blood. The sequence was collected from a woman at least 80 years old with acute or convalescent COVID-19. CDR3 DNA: TGCAGTGCTAGCATCCGGTATGGCTACACCTTC. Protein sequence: CSASIRYGYTF.